The sequence of this TCR beta chain was determined in a study of shared T cell receptors in the human thymus. TCRdb keeps only in-frame clones here, not all; method: immunoSEQ multiplex PCR. The sample consists of about 380,000 clones, roughly 94% of them appearing once. Sequenced input: thymocytes. The origin of this receptor is a human donor.

CDR3 in DNA: TGTGCCAGCAGCTTCATCATTGAAGCTTTCTTT. It codes for CASSFIIEAFF. The chain links TRBV7-9 to TRBJ1-1; D not resolved. Germline V lookup: CDR1 SEHNR, CDR2 FQNEAQ (reference sequence). This CDR3 comprises 11 residues. V was clipped by 3 bases and J by 7 bases, with 6 bases between them. The whole variable domain, filled in from reference TRBV7-9 and TRBJ1-1, reads DTGVSQNPRHKITKRGQNVTFRCDPISEHNRLYWYRQTLGQGPEFLTYFQNEAQLEKSRLLSDRFSAERPKGSFSTLEIQRTEQGDSAMYLCASSFIIEAFFGQGTRLTVV.